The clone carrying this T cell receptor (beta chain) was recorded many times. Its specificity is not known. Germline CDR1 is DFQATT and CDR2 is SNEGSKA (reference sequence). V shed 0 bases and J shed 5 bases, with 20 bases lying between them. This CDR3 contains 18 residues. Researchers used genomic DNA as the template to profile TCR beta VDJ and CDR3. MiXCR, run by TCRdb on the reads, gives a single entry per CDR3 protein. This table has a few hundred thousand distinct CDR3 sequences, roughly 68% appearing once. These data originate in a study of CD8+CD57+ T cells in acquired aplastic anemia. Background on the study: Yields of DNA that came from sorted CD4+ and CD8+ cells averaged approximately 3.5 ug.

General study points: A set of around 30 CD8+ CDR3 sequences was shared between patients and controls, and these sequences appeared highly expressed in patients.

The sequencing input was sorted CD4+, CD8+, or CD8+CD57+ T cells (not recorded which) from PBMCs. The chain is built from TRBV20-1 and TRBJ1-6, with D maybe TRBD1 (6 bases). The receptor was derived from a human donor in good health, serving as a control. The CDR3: CSARDYRRQARDNSPLHF. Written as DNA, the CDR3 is TGCAGTGCTAGAGATTATAGGCGACAGGCTCGGGATAATTCACCCCTCCACTTT.